This T cell receptor beta chain was recorded in a study of tumor-infiltrating lymphocytes in primary liver carcinoma. Study-level background: The neoplasms were of stage T1-T3 N0M0, with dimensions of about 4.2 to 10 cm across.

Germline DNA was also extracted, and blood RNA derived from unsorted whole blood. CDR3 length: 15 residues. Germline CDR1 SEHNR, CDR2 FQNEAQ (reference sequence). V shed 9 bases and J shed 2 bases, with 16 bases lying between them. With approximately 470 ng total RNA as template and a constant-region primer, TCR beta cDNA was made. Investigators got TCR beta libraries out of three nested multiplex PCR rounds, done with slightly modified ARM-PCR. In the first two PCR rounds, TRBV1-TRBV30 forward primers were paired with a C-beta reverse primer, and each round lasted about 9 cycles. Using its own MiXCR run on the multiplex PCR reads, TCRdb lists one record per CDR3 protein. The repertoire consists of about 210,000 distinct CDR3 sequences, with around 60% occurring once and the leading ten covering 6% to 8.5%.

Specimen: peripheral blood. The sequence was obtained from a woman aged 60 to 75 with primary liver carcinoma and hepatitis B virus infection. J is TRBJ2-2 and V is TRBV7-9; no definite D call. CDR3 sequence: CASSLLGRNTGELFF. The CDR3 DNA is TGTGCCAGTAGCCTCTTGGGCCGTAACACCGGGGAGCTGTTTTTT.